The present T cell receptor (beta chain) was sequenced within a study of blood T cell repertoires in COVID-19. Overall study context: Nucleic acid was either cDNA or gDNA, and it came from T cells, B-cell-depleted T cells, or PBMCs.

Trimming left V 5 bases short and J 3 bases short, with 20 bases between. This CDR3 region has 16 residues. Germline CDR1 SGHTA, CDR2 FQGNSA. TCRdb's copy holds only in-frame clones and misses some; the assay was immunoSEQ multiplex PCR. The data contain roughly 150,000 clones, more than 65% of them singletons. A single count supports this clone. The chain is built from TRBV7-2 and TRBJ2-7, with TRBD1 as a possible D gene (6 bases). This TCR was recovered from a man between 65 and 85 years old with active or convalescent COVID-19. Sequencing was performed on peripheral blood. The CDR3 reads CASSLRIPGDYYEQYF. As DNA, the CDR3 is TGTGCCAGCAGCCTAAGGATCCCAGGGGATTACTACGAGCAGTACTTC.